This T cell receptor (beta chain) comes out of a study of vaccination effects on CD4 cells after COVID-19. Study outcomes and limitations: Healthy vaccine recipients' vaccine-induced clones were almost all SARS-CoV-2 mono-reactive.

Notes on this clone: Its antigen is unidentified.

Method: immunoSEQ multiplex PCR; TCRdb's copy keeps in-frame clones and lacks some. The sample gives about 41,000 clones, around 70% of which show up once; under 30% is in the top ten. Peptide-pool stimulation followed by sequencing identified expanded antigen-specific CD4+ clonotypes in the ViraFEST assay. Cultured cells yielded isolated CD4+ T cells after around 10 days. None of these healthy vaccinees had been infected with SARS-CoV-2 before vaccination. Germline CDR1 is MNHNY and CDR2 is SVGAGI (reference sequence). The length of the CDR3 is 18 residues. The junction had 15 bases not matched to a gene; V was cut back by 6 bases and J by 2 bases.

The receptor was derived from a human donor who received a COVID-19 vaccine. The rearrangement uses TRBV6-6 and TRBJ1-5, with 8 nucleotides matching TRBD1. The sample here was CD4+ T cells from PBMCs cultured with HCoV-OC43 spike peptides, taken before COVID-19 vaccination. The subset denotes: HCoV-OC43 spike overlapping peptide pool stimulation. The CDR3 sequence: CASSRVQGALGGNQPQHF. CDR3 DNA: TGTGCCAGCAGCCGAGTCCAGGGGGCGCTTGGGGGCAATCAGCCCCAGCATTTT.